The sequence of this TCR beta chain was determined in a study of CXCR3-negative and CXCR3-positive naive CD8 T cells. Of note for this clonotype: What it recognizes is unknown.

The germline V gene encodes CDR1 SEHNR and CDR2 FQNEAQ (reference sequence). The CDR3 length is 14 residues. The study, taken as a whole, reports: The level of CXCR3 expression partially decreased after cryopreservation; the majority of assays used fresh PBMCs. Similar TRBV-TRBJ usage was seen in naive cells (both CXCR3-negative and CXCR3-positive), but memory cells differed.

Libraries were UMI-labeled 5' RACE TRB cDNA. From its re-call of the 5' RACE reads, TCRdb lists each CDR3 protein once, without DNA. Its table records about 40,000 distinct CDR3 sequences. The receptor comes from a human donor in good health. Some clones in this sample may be carry-over from other donors' samples. This rearrangement joins TRBV7-9 to TRBJ2-7. The source material was memory CD8+ T cells from blood. CDR3: CASSQGDGEYEQYF.